The present TCR beta chain was sequenced within a study of T cells after posttransplantation cyclophosphamide. Study-wide results and caveats: After PTCy, TRB diversity resembled that of CNI/methotrexate controls. Blood and skin or GI T cell repertoires showed limited TRB overlap. Later post-transplant blood repertoires were often dominated by donor CD8+ memory clones.

Profiled with immunoSEQ multiplex PCR; TCRdb holds only in-frame clones, not every one. This sample has about 5,400 clones and no singletons, with roughly 25% in the ten largest. This clone was observed at least ten times. No antigen is known for it. Cyclophosphamide on days +3 and +4 followed busulfan-fludarabine conditioning and a marrow graft. The sequencing here drew on PBMCs, taken around 380 days after allogeneic stem cell transplant with posttransplant cyclophosphamide. This sequence originates from a male patient between 55 and 70 years old who received an allogeneic stem cell transplant from a related donor, was CMV-positive, and had acute GVHD only. Some T cells may have come from the graft donor.

The CDR3 loop reads CASSKTGIRGTSGRNHTGELFF. The CDR3 region has the DNA TGTGCCAGCAGCAAAACCGGGATTAGGGGGACTAGCGGGAGGAATCACACCGGGGAGCTGTTTTTT. The J gene is TRBJ2-2, the V gene TRBV21-1; the DNA was not used to check the table's D call, TRBD2. TRBV21-1 is recorded as a pseudogene. The CDR3 has 22 amino acids.